The 15 T cell receptor beta chains given below trace back to one sample, sequenced in a study of T-cell memory formation after mild COVID-19 (dated by TCRdb to the early 2020s). The library was produced with 5' RACE. Sequencing took place on an Illumina NovaSeq 6000. TCRdb reran the public reads through fastp at Q25 and MiXCR, keeping productive beta chains. Every distinct CDR3 protein forms one entry, paired with its most common genes and DNA. This sample gives about 400,000 distinct CDR3 sequences in total; 20% to 30% of them show up just once. Roughly 14% of the sample belongs to the ten largest clones. The sequencing sample was made of PBMCs or a T cell subset sorted from them (not recorded which). The receptors were sampled from an adult woman who had mild COVID-19 (a few samples of this study predate the infection). The sample titles of this study are shuffled in the database, so cell type and time point are left out; the donor was told from shared clones.

This clonotype came up once. V and J are TRBV27 and TRBJ1-4; 7 nucleotides line up with TRBD1. Germline V gives CDR1 MNHEY, CDR2 SMNVEV (reference sequence). The V segment lost 6 bases and the J segment 7 bases; nucleotides outside the gene matches: 5. The CDR3 is made up of 13 amino acids. CDR3 nucleotides: TGTGCCAGCAGGGCGACAGGGTTTGAAAAACTGTTTTTT. Its protein product is CASRATGFEKLFF. Drawing the rest from reference TRBV27 and TRBJ1-4, the complete variable domain is EAQVTQNPRYLITVTGKKLTVTCSQNMNHEYMSWYRQDPGLGLRQIYYSMNVEVTDKGDVPEGYKVSRKEKRNFPLILESPSPNQTSLYFCASRATGFEKLFFGSGTQLSVL.

In its sample, this clonotype was seen a few times. This sequence joins TRBV11-3 and TRBJ1-2, with 8 nucleotides matching TRBD1. The CDR3 totals 14 residues. Germline V gene sequence: CDR1 SGHNT, CDR2 YENEEA. With V trimmed by 7 bases and J by 8 bases, 12 bases remained unmatched. The DNA for the CDR3 is TGTGCCAGCACCCCCGGGACAGGAAGTCGCGGCTACACCTTC. Encoded protein: CASTPGTGSRGYTF.

The chain has TRBV5-1 and TRBJ2-7, with a possible D match to TRBD2 (6 bases). CDR3 length: 16 residues. Trimming removed 4 bases at V and 5 bases at J, with 22 bases between. Per the germline V gene, CDR1 is SGHRS and CDR2 is YFSETQ. The CDR3 sequence: CASSPDRRLGGDEQYF. The CDR3 bases are TGCGCCAGCAGCCCTGACCGGAGACTAGGTGGGGACGAGCAGTACTTC.

V usage is TRBV9 and J usage is TRBJ1-2; possibly TRBD1 for D (5 bases). The CDR3 runs to 15 residues. CDR1 is SGDLS and CDR2 is YYNGEE in the germline V gene. Trimming removed 0 bases at V and 2 bases at J, with 11 bases between. In DNA form, the CDR3 reads TGTGCCAGCAGCGTAGACATAGGGGTCAACTATGGCTACACCTTC. This translates into CASSVDIGVNYGYTF.

This clonotype was detected only a few times. V is TRBV2 and J is TRBJ2-2; D possibly corresponds to TRBD1 (6 bases). The germline CDR1 and CDR2 sequences are SNHLY and FYNNEI. V lost 2 bases and J lost 2, with 9 bases in between. This CDR3 has 15 residues. The CDR3 nucleotides read TGTGCCAGCAGTGAACAGGGGACAAACACCGGGGAGCTGTTTTTT. Amino acid sequence: CASSEQGTNTGELFF.

CDR3 DNA: TGTGCCAGCAGCGGACAGCGGCCCTACGAGCAGTACTTC. Its translation is CASSGQRPYEQYF. This chain joins TRBV28 and TRBJ2-7; maybe TRBD1 (6 bases). CDR3 length: 13 amino acids. Looked up from germline, CDR1 is MDHEN and CDR2 is SYDVKM. Trimming removed 6 bases at V and 2 bases at J, with 11 bases between.

V usage is TRBV7-2 and J usage is TRBJ2-5; D is undetermined. Per the germline V gene, CDR1 is SGHTA and CDR2 is FQGNSA. CDR3 length equals 11 residues. Deletions cut 8 bases from V and 7 bases from J, with 11 bases between. CDR3 in amino acids: CASSKVGTQYF. The CDR3 DNA sequence: TGTGCCAGCTCCAAAGTGGGGACCCAGTACTTC.

V is TRBV3-1 and J is TRBJ1-6; 7 bases agree with TRBD1. The V and J ends lost 6 bases and 8 bases, in that order; junction bases with no gene match: 7. The CDR3 runs 14 residues. The V gene's germline CDR1 is LGHDT and CDR2 YNNKEL (reference sequence). CDR3 in amino acids: CASRSTGLDSPLHF. Here the CDR3 DNA reads TGTGCCAGCAGATCGACAGGGTTGGATTCACCCCTCCACTTT. Combining the CDR3 with reference TRBV3-1 and TRBJ1-6 gives the whole variable domain DTAVSQTPKYLVTQMGNDKSIKCEQNLGHDTMYWYKQDSKKFLKIMFSYNNKELIINETVPNRFSPKSPDKAHLNLHINSLELGDSAVYFCASRSTGLDSPLHFGNGTRLTVT.

There are a few counts of this clonotype. The chain couples TRBV5-1 to TRBJ1-1; D is undetermined. V was trimmed by 0 bases and J by 7 bases, leaving 10 bases between them. CDR1 and CDR2 from the germline V gene are SGHRS and YFSETQ. The CDR3 consists of 13 residues. Here the CDR3 DNA reads TGCGCCAGCAGCTTGGAACTGTCCAATGAAGCTTTCTTT. This sequence encodes CASSLELSNEAFF.

This clonotype was found many times. The rearrangement links TRBV7-8 to TRBJ2-7; 9 positions match TRBD1. CDR1 and CDR2 from the germline V gene are SGHVS and FQNEAQ. The CDR3 has 15 residues. With V trimmed by 4 bases and J by 1 base, 5 bases remained unmatched. The CDR3: CASSSPGTGSYEQYF. The CDR3 DNA sequence: TGTGCCAGCAGCTCACCCGGGACAGGGTCCTACGAGCAGTACTTC.

This clonotype was seen a handful of times. This chain uses TRBV29-1 with TRBJ2-1, with 10 bases identical to TRBD2. J gave up 7 bases and V 7 bases, and 13 bases lay outside the gene matches. The CDR3 covers 15 residues. CDR1 is SQVTM, CDR2 ANQGSEA, per germline. The CDR3 region has the DNA TGCAGCGCCTTAGATAGCGGGAGGTTCCTTAATGAGCAGTTCTTC. It codes for CSALDSGRFLNEQFF.

The chain combines TRBV24-1 with TRBJ2-1; no reliable D call. Germline CDR1 reads KGHDR; CDR2 reads SFDVKD. V dropped 2 bases and J dropped 3 bases, with 16 bases sitting between them. CDR3 length: 17 amino acids. As DNA, the CDR3 is TGTGCCACCAGTGATTCCCCGCGGCAGGACCACTACAATGAGCAGTTCTTC. This sequence encodes CATSDSPRQDHYNEQFF.

On this clonotype itself: The junction departs from germline at one end; a sequencing error may be responsible. The V gene is TRBV20-1, the J gene TRBJ2-1; 13 bases are shared with TRBD2. The CDR3 has 17 amino acids. Per the germline V gene, CDR1 is DFQATT and CDR2 is SNEGSKA (reference sequence). CDR3 loop: CSARDPLLAGGSNERFF. The CDR3 DNA reads TGCAGTGCTAGAGACCCCCTACTAGCGGGGGGGTCGAATGAGCGGTTCTTC.

This chain links TRBV5-1 with TRBJ2-3; the match to TRBD1 covers 7 bases. The V and J ends lost 4 bases and 2 bases, in that order; junction bases with no gene match: 10. This CDR3 comprises 16 residues. Per germline, CDR1 SGHRS and CDR2 YFSETQ. The CDR3 reads CASSILGQDLTDTQYF. CDR3 coding DNA: TGCGCCAGCAGCATTCTAGGACAGGATCTCACAGATACGCAGTATTTT.

J is TRBJ2-7 and V is TRBV7-2; 8 nucleotides match TRBD1. The germline gives CDR1 SGHTA, CDR2 FQGNSA. The V and J ends lost 8 bases and 7 bases, in that order; junction bases with no gene match: 7. The CDR3 contains 12 residues. The CDR3 sequence: CASGWGQAEQYF. The CDR3 DNA sequence: TGTGCCAGCGGGTGGGGACAGGCAGAGCAGTACTTC.